The entry that follows covers one TCR beta chain sequence. It has no known antigen specificity. No much larger clonotype is one base removed from it; base qualities were not supplied. V is shortened by 6 bases, J by 4 bases, and the region joining them spans 12 bases. From the cysteine up to the phenylalanine, the CDR3 has a length of 13 residues. Solely the CDR3 DNA is kept, with 39 bases framed from the first base. The data are from a study of control samples from healthy donors and cancer patients (dated by TCRdb to the early 2020s). The library came from the immunoSEQ multiplex PCR assay. TCRdb mirrors the immuneACCESS table, restricted to in-frame sequences. Some clones are absent from its copies; in checked studies, under half trace to an unresolved V gene, and the reason for the others is unknown. The sample yields 100,000 to 150,000 clones; 88% were counted once. The ten largest account for about 3.2% of the sample.

The chain links TRBV12-3 or TRBV12-4 with TRBJ1-2; a confident D gene designation cannot be given. The sequence came from a man in his fifties or sixties in good health. Sequenced material: blood. CDR3 reads: CASSPSNSYGYTF. The DNA sequence is given as TGTGCCAGCAGCCCGAGTAACAGCTATGGCTACACCTTC.